This T cell receptor beta chain derives from a study of cytotoxic CD8 clonotypes in ibrutinib-treated CLL. Sequencing used immunoSEQ multiplex PCR; TCRdb keeps in-frame clones, though not all of them. The sample carries tens of thousands of clones, 70% recorded once. As input for TCR beta libraries, roughly 2 micrograms of genomic DNA came from cryopreserved PBMCs. CDR1 MNHEY and CDR2 SMNVEV come from the germline V gene (reference sequence). J lost 4 bases, V lost 4 bases, and 5 bases had no gene match. The CDR3 runs 14 residues. The TCR originated in a human donor with chronic lymphocytic leukemia. This sequence joins TRBV27 and TRBJ1-1; the match to TRBD1 covers 8 bases. This sample comprised PBMCs, obtained at disease progression, from a patient treated with ibrutinib. The DNA of the CDR3 is TGTGCCAGCAGTTCCTACAGGGGGGTCACTGAAGCTTTCTTT. It is translated as CASSSYRGVTEAFF.